Presented here are 20 T cell receptor beta chains from one specimen sequenced in a study of human T cells and chemical hapten exposure. TCRdb re-called the RACE reads through MiXCR, storing one row per CDR3 protein. The sample carries around 130,000 distinct CDR3 sequences, 10% to 12% recorded once. Indicated time point: patch test 3, about 24 weeks after DPC sensitization. The treatment: therapeutic diphenylcyclopropenone sensitization with weekly scalp DPC. The sequences come from whole blood, collected in connection with sensitization to the hapten diphenylcyclopropenone (DPC). Receptors originate from a woman in her forties or fifties with alopecia areata. Some clones in this sample may be carry-over from other donors' samples.

The CDR3 spells CASSLNPASGGTDTQYF. DNA of the CDR3: TGCGCCAGCAGCCTCAACCCCGCTAGCGGGGGGACAGATACGCAGTATTTT. J is TRBJ2-3 and V is TRBV4-1; 11 bases line up with TRBD2. V gave up 4 bases and J gave up 3 bases; unmatched junction bases: 9. The CDR3 runs 17 residues. Germline V lookup: CDR1 MGHRA, CDR2 YSYEKL.

The rearrangement joins TRBV19 to TRBJ2-2; 7 positions agree with TRBD1. J gave up 2 bases and V 7 bases, and 10 bases lay outside the gene matches. This CDR3 is built from 16 residues. CDR1 LNHDA and CDR2 SQIVND come from the germline V gene (reference sequence). CDR3 region: CASMRSRTGNTGELFF. The DNA for the CDR3 is TGTGCCAGTATGAGGTCCAGGACAGGTAACACCGGGGAGCTGTTTTTT. The entire variable domain, with the rest obtained from reference TRBV19 and TRBJ2-2, is as follows: DGGITQSPKYLFRKEGQNVTLSCEQNLNHDAMYWYRQDPGQGLRLIYYSQIVNDFQKGDIAEGYSVSREKKESFPLTVTSAQKNPTAFYLCASMRSRTGNTGELFFGEGSRLTVL.

This clonotype was seen a few times. The rearrangement joins TRBV29-1 to TRBJ2-3; 8 nucleotides align to TRBD1. With V trimmed by 4 bases and J by 3 bases, 3 bases remained unmatched. The CDR3 contains 13 residues. Germline V lookup: CDR1 SQVTM, CDR2 ANQGSEA. The CDR3 region has the DNA TGCAGCGTTGGTGGACAGGGAACAGATACGCAGTATTTT. This gives the protein CSVGGQGTDTQYF.

The chain couples TRBV2 to TRBJ2-4; tentatively, D is TRBD1 or TRBD2 (5 bases each). Germline-derived CDR1 and CDR2 are SNHLY and FYNNEI. V was trimmed by 3 bases and J by 2 bases, leaving 17 bases between them. The CDR3 length is 17 residues. CDR3 in amino acids: CASSDFSRGVTKNIQYF. In DNA form, the CDR3 reads TGTGCCAGCAGTGACTTTTCCCGAGGGGTGACCAAAAACATTCAGTACTTC.

This clonotype was observed many times. V usage is TRBV5-4 and J usage is TRBJ2-7, with 10 nucleotides matching TRBD1. Germline V gives CDR1 SGHNT, CDR2 YYREEE (reference sequence). There are 16 residues in the CDR3. With 6 bases clipped from V and 4 bases from J, the junction kept 13 bases outside the gene matches. As DNA, the CDR3 is TGTGCCAGCACCCCGGCGGGGGGACAGGGGAGTTACGAGCAGTACTTC. This sequence encodes CASTPAGGQGSYEQYF.

The CDR3 region has the DNA TGTGCCAGCAGTTCCCCAGGGGGGCGGTTCTACGAGCAGTACTTC. Translated, it gives CASSSPGGRFYEQYF. This chain links TRBV28 with TRBJ2-7; tentatively, D is TRBD1 (7 bases). Looked up from germline, CDR1 is MDHEN and CDR2 is SYDVKM. Trimming removed 4 bases from V and 3 bases from J, with 16 bases in between. The CDR3 spans 15 residues.

The chain has TRBV20-1 and TRBJ1-2; 7 bases map to TRBD1. This CDR3 comprises 15 residues. The V gene end was trimmed by 2 bases and the J gene end by 4 bases; junction bases not matched to a gene: 10. Germline values: CDR1 DFQATT, CDR2 SNEGSKA (reference sequence). In DNA form, the CDR3 reads TGCAGTGCTAGACTACGGACAGGAGAGCGCTATGGCTACACCTTC. Encoded protein: CSARLRTGERYGYTF.

CDR3: CSARKTNASPTEAFF. DNA for the CDR3: TGCAGTGCTAGAAAAACGAACGCTAGCCCCACTGAAGCTTTCTTT. V usage is TRBV20-1 and J usage is TRBJ1-1; the D is unclear. The CDR3 loop spans 15 amino acids. CDR1 DFQATT and CDR2 SNEGSKA come from the germline V gene (reference sequence). V lost 2 bases, J lost 4 bases, and 17 bases lay in between.

The chain combines TRBV6-5 with TRBJ2-2, with TRBD2 identical over 7 bases. CDR1 MNHEY and CDR2 SVGAGI come from the germline V gene. The CDR3 totals 16 residues. With 2 bases clipped from V and 5 bases from J, the junction kept 8 bases outside the gene matches. The CDR3 here is CASSYGGRGRTGELFF. For the CDR3, the DNA is TGTGCCAGCAGTTACGGCGGGAGAGGGCGGACCGGGGAGCTGTTTTTT.

This clonotype has only a few counts. The chain carries TRBV7-6 and TRBJ1-1; 9 positions match TRBD1. The J segment lost 4 bases and the V segment lost 0 bases, leaving 15 bases of the junction unmatched. The germline gives CDR1 SGHVS, CDR2 FNYEAQ. This CDR3 region has 19 residues. CDR3: CASSLALGTTGGEGTEAFF. The CDR3 region has the DNA TGTGCCAGCAGCTTAGCGCTCGGCACTACAGGGGGCGAGGGCACTGAAGCTTTCTTT.

The chain employs TRBV7-6 and TRBJ2-2; the match to TRBD1 covers 8 bases. The CDR3 extends over 16 amino acids. Trimming cost V 5 bases and J 0 bases; bases outside gene matches: 5. Germline V gene sequence: CDR1 SGHVS, CDR2 FNYEAQ. The CDR3 region is CASSRGQGSNTGELFF. The DNA of the CDR3 is TGTGCCAGCAGCCGAGGACAGGGATCGAACACCGGGGAGCTGTTTTTT.

This clonotype has a count of ten or more. The chain couples TRBV9 to TRBJ2-7, with 8 bases fitting TRBD2. This CDR3 region has 14 residues. V shed 4 bases, J shed 5 bases, and the junction held 8 bases outside the gene matches. CDR1 and CDR2 from the germline V gene are SGDLS and YYNGEE. The CDR3 is CASSPGGESDEQYF. CDR3 coding DNA: TGTGCCAGCAGCCCGGGAGGGGAGAGCGACGAGCAGTACTTC.

In its sample, this clonotype was seen many times. The chain couples TRBV5-1 to TRBJ2-7; 11 bases align to TRBD1. V lost 3 bases, J lost 5 bases, and 7 bases stayed unmatched. The CDR3 consists of 15 residues. Germline V gives CDR1 SGHRS, CDR2 YFSETQ. CDR3 amino acids: CASSSLGDRGNEQYF. The CDR3 DNA is TGCGCCAGCAGCTCCCTGGGGGACAGGGGGAACGAGCAGTACTTC. The full variable domain, rest sourced from reference TRBV5-1 and TRBJ2-7, is KAGVTQTPRYLIKTRGQQVTLSCSPISGHRSVSWYQQTPGQGLQFLFEYFSETQRNKGNFPGRFSGRQFSNSRSEMNVSTLELGDSALYLCASSSLGDRGNEQYFGPGTRLTVT.

This clonotype was seen repeatedly, ten times or more. The chain has TRBV6-5 and TRBJ1-5; D is ambiguous. The CDR3 runs to 13 residues. CDR1 is MNHEY, CDR2 SVGAGI, per germline. Trimming pared 6 bases from V and 3 bases from J, leaving 9 bases between. CDR3 in DNA: TGTGCCAGCAGCCCTGGTGACAATCAGCCCCAGCATTTT. Its protein product is CASSPGDNQPQHF.

This clonotype was detected a few times. The rearrangement uses TRBV20-1 and TRBJ2-1, with no clear D. V was clipped by 3 bases and J by 1 base, with 4 bases between them. Germline CDR1 and CDR2: DFQATT and SNEGSKA (reference sequence). The CDR3 sequence is 12 residues long. The CDR3 spells CSARASYNEQFF. The CDR3 coding sequence is TGCAGTGCTAGGGCATCCTACAATGAGCAGTTCTTC.

This clonotype appeared a few times. The CDR3 sequence: CAVGQGRPQQPQHF. DNA of the CDR3: TGTGCGGTAGGGCAGGGCCGTCCCCAGCAGCCCCAGCATTTT. The V and J genes are TRBV7-2 and TRBJ1-5; D is possibly TRBD1 (5 bases). This CDR3 is built from 14 residues. Per germline, CDR1 SGHTA and CDR2 FQGNSA.

This clonotype was counted ten times or more. The chain has TRBV27 and TRBJ2-1, with D perhaps TRBD1 (6 bases). CDR1 and CDR2 (germline): MNHEY, SMNVEV (reference sequence). This CDR3 region has 15 residues. V was shortened by 2 bases and J by 0 bases, with 8 bases between the two germline ends. For the CDR3, the DNA is TGTGCCAGCAGTTTAAGGGGGAGCTCCTACAATGAGCAGTTCTTC. Amino acids: CASSLRGSSYNEQFF.

This clonotype was found a few times. The J gene is TRBJ1-2, the V gene TRBV3-1; D possibly corresponds to TRBD1 (5 bases). Trimming took 1 base from V and 3 from J, leaving 9 bases between them. Per the germline V gene, CDR1 is LGHDT and CDR2 is YNNKEL (reference sequence). CDR3 size: 14 residues. The CDR3 protein is CASSQVGADYGYTF. The CDR3 DNA reads as TGTGCCAGCAGCCAAGTAGGGGCAGACTATGGCTACACCTTC.

This clonotype turned up a few times. The chain combines TRBV29-1 with TRBJ2-3; D possibly uses TRBD1 or TRBD2 (5 bases each). The CDR3 is 17 residues long. V gave up 6 bases and J gave up 0 bases, with 22 bases separating them. Germline V gene data show CDR1 as SQVTM and CDR2 as ANQGSEA. CDR3 nucleotides: TGCAGCGTCCCGACCTGGAGGACTGGGGCTAGCACAGATACGCAGTATTTT. This encodes CSVPTWRTGASTDTQYF.

In its sample, this clonotype was seen a few times. With a much larger clone just one base away, this may be a read error. The CDR3 DNA follows: TGTGCCAGCAGGTTAGGCAGGAACACTGAAGCTTTCTTT. It translates to CASRLGRNTEAFF. The chain uses TRBV27 and TRBJ1-1; D is unclear. Germline V lookup: CDR1 MNHEY, CDR2 SMNVEV (reference sequence). The length of the CDR3 is 13 residues. Deletions cut 6 bases from V and 1 base from J, with 9 bases between.